This TCR beta chain was profiled in a study of blood T cell repertoires in COVID-19. Study context: COVID-19 samples collected from the United States, Italy and Spain covered acute and convalescent phases. In each case, the material was cDNA or gDNA derived from T cells, B-cell-depleted T cells, or PBMCs.

This clone was picked up a small number of times. The sample has other DNA sequences that encode this CDR3 too. How the authors handled the data: The authors estimated nucleated cell counts from reference gene primer amplification. Assay: immunoSEQ multiplex PCR; the TCRdb copy retains only in-frame clones and omits some. D and trimming come from the DNA, and the V and J calls and clone size come from that table. This table holds around 75,000 clones, more than 85% found once. The origin of this receptor is a man aged 55 to 70 with acute or convalescent COVID-19. Sequenced input: peripheral blood.

This CDR3 reads CASSYRTGGYEQYF. The CDR3 DNA reads TGTGCCAGCAGTTATAGGACAGGGGGCTACGAGCAGTACTTC. This chain uses TRBV6-5 with TRBJ2-7; 10 bases fit TRBD1. CDR1 is MNHEY and CDR2 is SVGAGI in the germline V gene. V lost 3 bases and J lost 3; bases outside the gene matches: 2. The CDR3 totals 14 residues.